This T cell receptor beta chain was sequenced in a study of T-cell reconstitution after alpha-beta-depleted transplantation in children. General study points: Where some patients showed high TCRbeta diversity at day 60, it came from recipient T cells and thymic progenitors that had survived. Several hundred expanded graft clones reportedly supplied alpha-beta T cells about two months after transplant. T-cell numbers and diversity, one year after transplant, stemmed largely from T cells that were newly produced.

This clonotype was observed many times. Its antigen is not identified. The TCRbeta library incorporated unique molecular identifiers. TCRdb fed the PCR reads into MiXCR, producing one record per CDR3 protein. The sample holds 200,000 to 300,000 distinct CDR3 sequences; about 25% are singletons and the top ten take roughly 2.7%. The sequence came from a girl aged 2 to 10 with Fanconi anemia, due to receive a stem cell transplant. The specimen comprised PBMCs, sampled before TCRalphabeta/CD19-depleted stem cell transplant.

CDR3 coding DNA: TGTGCCAGCAGACACAAAACGGGGGCGGGCACTGAAGCTTTCTTT. Translating it yields CASRHKTGAGTEAFF. The chain combines TRBV12-3 or TRBV12-4 with TRBJ1-1, with TRBD1 as a possible D gene (6 bases). V was shortened by 6 bases and J by 4 bases, with 18 bases between the two germline ends. This CDR3 has 15 amino acids.